What follows describes a single TCR beta chain. Its matching antigen is unknown. Using CD45RO/CCR7/CD25/CD127/CD95/CD27, CD4+ naive, central memory, regulatory and stem cell-like memory cells were sorted. cDNA synthesis used the whole RNA isolate, giving expressed TCRB sequences. Method: immunoSEQ multiplex PCR; TCRdb's copy keeps in-frame clones and lacks some. The table lists about 160,000 clones, 7.5% to 9.5% of them singletons. These data are taken from a study of beta chain features in type 1 diabetes. V gave up 8 bases and J gave up 2 bases, with 13 bases separating them. The CDR3 has 14 amino acids. In germline, CDR1 is LNHDA, CDR2 SQIVND (reference sequence). The study's findings and limits: Type 1 diabetes patients had moderately but significantly shorter TCRB CDR3s in all four CD4+ subsets. For cells with high TCR expression, cDNA sequencing could yield over-representation.

Sequences were obtained from central memory CD4+ T cells from blood. The TCR was taken from a woman younger than 35 with type 1 diabetes. The chain has TRBV19 and TRBJ2-1; D remains unclear. The CDR3 nucleotides are TGTGCCAGTGCCAATTCAGTGCCCTACAATGAGCAGTTCTTC. It encodes CASANSVPYNEQFF.